The rows below give T cell receptor beta chains drawn from one sample of a study of T cells in Graves' hyperthyroidism and ophthalmopathy. TCRdb re-called the multiplex PCR reads with MiXCR, one entry per CDR3 protein. The sample holds 500,000 to 750,000 distinct CDR3 sequences, approximately 15% seen once. Material: blood. The receptor set was obtained from a woman aged 18-35 years with Graves' ophthalmopathy. Both conserved end residues are trimmed from each CDR3.

v_gene	j_gene	CDR3aa
TRBV6-1	TRBJ1-2	ASFPSGTRNYGYT
TRBV5-5	TRBJ1-5	ASSLRGYQPQH
TRBV6-2/TRBV6-3	TRBJ2-5	ASSPGLAGVGETQY
TRBV4-2	TRBJ2-7	ASSQEVLAGHVYEQY
TRBV28	TRBJ2-2	ASSKDSIQLF
TRBV3-1	TRBJ1-5	ASSQDGGAANQPQH
TRBV2	TRBJ2-7	ASRPISGNYEQY
TRBV6-1	TRBJ2-5	ASRHLTSGVRETQY
TRBV15	TRBJ1-5	ATSREIRQGVEQPQH
TRBV5-1	TRBJ2-1	ASSLNSGAEQF
TRBV11-3	TRBJ2-5	ASSFGFNQETQY
TRBV19	TRBJ2-7	ASRSGQGTYEQY
TRBV28	TRBJ1-2	ASSRYRAVIANYGYT
TRBV18	TRBJ2-7	ASSPRGPSYEQY
TRBV7-2	TRBJ2-7	ASSTPGTQSSYEQY
TRBV20-1	TRBJ1-1	SARRTDAF
TRBV25-1	TRBJ2-1	ASSALVAYNEQF
TRBV4-1	TRBJ2-3	ASSATDGISTDTQY
TRBV20-1	TRBJ2-7	SARDLPLGTGWYEQY
TRBV15	TRBJ1-5	ATSRDGQGGNQPQH
TRBV9	TRBJ2-1	ASSVGPSSYNGQF
TRBV11-2	TRBJ2-5	ASSYAGFNSETQY